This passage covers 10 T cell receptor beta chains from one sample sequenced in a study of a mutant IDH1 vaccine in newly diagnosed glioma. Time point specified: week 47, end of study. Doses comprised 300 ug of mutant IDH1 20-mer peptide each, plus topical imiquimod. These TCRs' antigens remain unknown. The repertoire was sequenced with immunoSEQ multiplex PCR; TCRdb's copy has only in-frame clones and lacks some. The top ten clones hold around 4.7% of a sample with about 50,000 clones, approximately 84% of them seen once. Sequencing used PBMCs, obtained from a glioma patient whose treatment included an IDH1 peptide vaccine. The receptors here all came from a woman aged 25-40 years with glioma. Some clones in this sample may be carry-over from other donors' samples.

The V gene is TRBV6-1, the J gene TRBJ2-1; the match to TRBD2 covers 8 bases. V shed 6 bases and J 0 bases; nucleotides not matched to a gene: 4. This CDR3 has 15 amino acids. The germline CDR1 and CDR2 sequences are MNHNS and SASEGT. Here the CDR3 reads CASSPGTSSYNEQFF. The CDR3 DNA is TGTGCCAGCAGCCCCGGGACTAGCTCCTACAATGAGCAGTTCTTC.

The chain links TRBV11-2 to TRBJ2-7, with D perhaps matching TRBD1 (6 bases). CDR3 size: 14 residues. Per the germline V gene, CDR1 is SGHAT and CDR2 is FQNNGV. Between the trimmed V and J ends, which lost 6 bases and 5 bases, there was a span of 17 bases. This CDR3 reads CASSFDRITDEQYF. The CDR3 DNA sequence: TGTGCCAGCAGTTTCGACAGGATTACAGACGAGCAGTACTTC. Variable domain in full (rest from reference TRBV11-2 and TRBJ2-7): EAGVAQSPRYKIIEKRQSVAFWCNPISGHATLYWYQQILGQGPKLLIQFQNNGVVDDSQLPKDRFSAERLKGVDSTLKIQPAKLEDSAVYLCASSFDRITDEQYFGPGTRLTVT.

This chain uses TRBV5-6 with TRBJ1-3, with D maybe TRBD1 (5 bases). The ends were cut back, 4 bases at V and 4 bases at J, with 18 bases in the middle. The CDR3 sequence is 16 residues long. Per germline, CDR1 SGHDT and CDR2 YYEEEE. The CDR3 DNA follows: TGTGCCAGCAGCGAAATACAGGAGGACATCGGAAACACCATATATTTT. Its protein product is CASSEIQEDIGNTIYF. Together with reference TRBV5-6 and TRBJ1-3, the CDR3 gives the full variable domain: DAGVTQSPTHLIKTRGQQVTLRCSPKSGHDTVSWYQQALGQGPQFIFQYYEEEERQRGNFPDRFSGHQFPNYSSELNVNALLLGDSALYLCASSEIQEDIGNTIYFGEGSWLTVV.

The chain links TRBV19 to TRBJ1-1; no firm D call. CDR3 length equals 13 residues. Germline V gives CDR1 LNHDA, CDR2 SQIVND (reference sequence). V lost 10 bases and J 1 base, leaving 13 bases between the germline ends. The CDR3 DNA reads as TGTGCCACCGGCCTCACCCGGAACACTGAAGCTTTCTTT. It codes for CATGLTRNTEAFF.

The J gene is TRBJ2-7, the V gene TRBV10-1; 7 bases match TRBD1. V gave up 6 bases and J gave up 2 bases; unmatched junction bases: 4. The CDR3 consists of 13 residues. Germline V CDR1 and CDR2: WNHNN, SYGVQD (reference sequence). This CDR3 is CASSHRGTYEQYF. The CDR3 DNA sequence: TGCGCCAGCAGCCACAGGGGAACCTACGAGCAGTACTTC.

The CDR3: CASSEGGSRDRTDTQYF. The DNA of the CDR3 is TGCGCCAGCAGCGAAGGTGGTAGCCGAGACCGCACAGATACGCAGTATTTT. The J gene is TRBJ2-3, the V gene TRBV10-1; D remains ambiguous. Trimming removed 6 bases at V and 1 base at J, with 20 bases between. Germline CDR1 is WNHNN and CDR2 is SYGVQD (reference sequence). There are 17 residues in the CDR3.

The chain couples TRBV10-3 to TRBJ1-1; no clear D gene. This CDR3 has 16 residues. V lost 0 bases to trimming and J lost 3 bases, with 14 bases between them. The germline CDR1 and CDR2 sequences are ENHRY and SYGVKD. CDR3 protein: CAISESTRSLYTEAFF. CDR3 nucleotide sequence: TGTGCCATCAGTGAGTCGACAAGAAGCCTTTACACTGAAGCTTTCTTT.

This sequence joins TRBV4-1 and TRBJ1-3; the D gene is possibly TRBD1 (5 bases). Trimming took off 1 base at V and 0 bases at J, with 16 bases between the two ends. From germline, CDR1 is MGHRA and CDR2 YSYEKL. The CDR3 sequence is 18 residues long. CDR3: CASSQGEARGSSGNTIYF. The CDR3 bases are TGCGCCAGCAGCCAAGGAGAAGCACGGGGGAGCTCTGGAAACACCATATATTTT.

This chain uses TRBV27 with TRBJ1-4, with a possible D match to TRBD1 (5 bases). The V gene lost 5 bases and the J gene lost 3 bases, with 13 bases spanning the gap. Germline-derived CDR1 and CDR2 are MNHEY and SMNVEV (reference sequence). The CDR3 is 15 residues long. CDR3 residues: CASSRFWGANEKLFF. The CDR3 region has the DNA TGTGCCAGCAGTAGGTTTTGGGGGGCTAATGAAAAACTGTTTTTT.

Here the CDR3 DNA reads TGTGCCAGCAGCGCTGGACTCCTGGGGGGCTCCTACGAGCAGTACTTC. Its translation is CASSAGLLGGSYEQYF. This chain joins TRBV13 and TRBJ2-7; possibly TRBD2 for D (6 bases). Germline CDR1 and CDR2: PRHDT and FYEKMQ (reference sequence). Between the trimmed V and J ends, which lost 5 bases and 0 bases, there was a span of 17 bases. CDR3 length: 16 residues.